The clone carrying this TCR beta chain was seen ten or more times. Its specificity is not known. The data are from a study of identical twins. V was pared by 1 base and J by 5 bases, with 16 bases of the junction left unmatched. The CDR3 loop spans 17 amino acids. Germline CDR1 is SQVTM and CDR2 is ANQGSEA. Study results and limitations: High-abundance cord blood beta clonotypes had fewer insertions; memory repertoires showed none.

Each CDR3 protein is one row after TCRdb ran MiXCR on the 5' RACE reads. The table has approximately 230,000 distinct CDR3 sequences, roughly 7.1% seen once. The same specimen was also included in a second study, on T cells expressing NK-cell markers. That paper adds: HCMV seropositivity characterized seven of the eight sequenced donors, and seronegativity one.

Sequences were obtained from CD8+ T cells sorted from blood. The receptor was derived from a woman in her late teens or twenties in good health. The genes are TRBV29-1 and TRBJ2-5; 7 bases line up with TRBD1. The CDR3 here is CSVEGRFEGALGETQYF. CDR3 sequence (DNA): TGCAGCGTTGAAGGTCGATTCGAGGGGGCGTTAGGCGAGACCCAGTACTTC.